The 7 T cell receptor beta chains in this list originate from one sample, sequenced in a study of T-cell reconstitution after alpha-beta-depleted transplantation in children. Preparation of the TCRbeta library used unique molecular identifiers. Each CDR3 protein gets one entry after TCRdb re-called the PCR reads with MiXCR. The sample lists a few hundred thousand distinct CDR3 sequences, about an eighth seen once, with about 4.5% in the top ten. This sample comprised PBMCs, obtained from the stem cell graft. These receptors all stem from a human donor who donated a stem cell graft to a child with Fanconi anemia.

The V gene is TRBV11-2, the J gene TRBJ2-5; a weak D match, TRBD2 (5 bases). Germline V gene lookup returns CDR1 SGHAT and CDR2 FQNNGV. Trimming took off 2 bases at V and 5 bases at J, with 15 bases between the two ends. The CDR3 runs to 15 residues. CDR3 coding DNA: TGTGCCAGCAGCTTAAATCCGGGGAGCGAGGAGACCCAGTACTTC. It yields the protein CASSLNPGSEETQYF. Full variable domain (missing parts from reference TRBV11-2 and TRBJ2-5): EAGVAQSPRYKIIEKRQSVAFWCNPISGHATLYWYQQILGQGPKLLIQFQNNGVVDDSQLPKDRFSAERLKGVDSTLKIQPAKLEDSAVYLCASSLNPGSEETQYFGPGTRLLVL.

The J gene is TRBJ2-3, the V gene TRBV20-1; 8 bases map to TRBD2. The V and J ends lost 3 bases and 6 bases, in that order; junction bases with no gene match: 8. This CDR3 has 14 amino acids. CDR1 and CDR2 from the germline V gene are DFQATT and SNEGSKA (reference sequence). CDR3 sequence reads: CSASGGAGRDTQYF. CDR3 bases: TGCAGTGCTAGCGGGGGGGCGGGGAGGGATACGCAGTATTTT.

This chain connects TRBV15 to TRBJ1-5; 7 bases match TRBD1. The V and J ends lost 0 bases and 0 bases, in that order; junction bases with no gene match: 2. The CDR3 is 16 amino acids. The germline CDR1 and CDR2 sequences are LNHNV and YYDKDF (reference sequence). CDR3 in amino acids: CATSRERQGSNQPQHF. CDR3 nucleotides: TGTGCCACCAGCAGAGAACGACAGGGTAGCAATCAGCCCCAGCATTTT.

This clonotype was counted a few times. This sequence joins TRBV7-6 and TRBJ2-1; 9 bases are shared with TRBD2. V shed 5 bases, J shed 2 bases, and the junction held 10 bases outside the gene matches. The CDR3 totals 17 residues. Germline CDR1 and CDR2: SGHVS and FNYEAQ. The CDR3 coding sequence is TGTGCCAGCAGCCCCAGACTAGCGGAAAGACCCTACAATGAGCAGTTCTTC. It yields the protein CASSPRLAERPYNEQFF.

Concerning this clonotype itself: Mismatch with germline at one junction end may stem from a read error. The CDR3: CARSLQGRSTEAFF. The CDR3 nucleotides read TGCGCCAGAAGCTTACAGGGTAGGAGCACTGAAGCTTTCTTT. This rearrangement joins TRBV5-1 to TRBJ1-1, with D maybe TRBD1 (6 bases). There are 14 residues in the CDR3. Looked up from germline, CDR1 is SGHRS and CDR2 is YFSETQ.

This clonotype was seen more than once but under ten times. V and J are TRBV20-1 and TRBJ2-3, with D uncertain. This CDR3 comprises 14 residues. The germline gives CDR1 DFQATT, CDR2 SNEGSKA (reference sequence). With 6 bases removed from V and 4 bases from J, the gap between germline ends came to 17 bases. CDR3: CSATPGSQADTQYF. The CDR3, as DNA: TGCAGTGCAACCCCGGGCAGTCAAGCAGATACGCAGTATTTT.

This clonotype was counted a few times. This sequence joins TRBV6-2 or TRBV6-3 and TRBJ2-3; D remains unclear. The ends were cut back, 0 bases at V and 2 bases at J, with 15 bases in the middle. The CDR3 consists of 17 residues. CDR1 and CDR2 from the germline V gene are MNHEY and SVGEGT. The CDR3 region has the DNA TGTGCCAGCAGTTACTCGTGGACCCGGCCAACCACAGATACGCAGTATTTT. This codes for CASSYSWTRPTTDTQYF.